This T cell receptor (beta chain) emerged from a study of blood T cells in healthy people across ages. Study findings and constraints: Investigators treated diversity estimates from one million T cells as underestimates.

Primers used in a second PCR of roughly 6 to 11 cycles were a sample-barcoded 5' primer and a J-beta primer mix. With 12 random nucleotides, a template-switch adaptor tagged each individual cDNA molecule. TCRdb redid the calling of the 5' RACE reads with MiXCR, one entry per CDR3 protein. The repertoire includes under 2 million distinct CDR3 sequences, almost 35% of them detected once, and about 10% sits in the top ten. Drawn from each donor were ten milliliters of peripheral blood. In each sample, at least 6.5 million PBMCs were isolated. Germline V gene sequence: CDR1 LGHDT, CDR2 YNNKEL (reference sequence). The V gene lost 1 base and the J gene lost 7 bases, with 11 bases spanning the gap. This CDR3 has 13 residues. On this clonotype itself: Its antigen is unknown.

Sequencing input: blood. The chain couples TRBV3-1 to TRBJ2-7, with D possibly being TRBD2 (5 bases). This sequence originates from a woman aged 30 to 39 in good health. CDR3: CASSQVSGWEQYF. CDR3 sequence (DNA): TGTGCCAGCAGCCAAGTATCGGGGTGGGAGCAGTACTTC.